This is a list of T cell receptor beta chains from one sample in a study of shared clonotypes between healthy human individuals. TCRdb keeps only in-frame clones here, not all; method: immunoSEQ multiplex PCR. The sample comprises fewer than 2.5 million clones, approximately 93% of which are singletons, and 0.36% rests with the top ten. Material for sequencing was naive CD4+ T cells from PBMCs. Source of these receptors: a man younger than 35 in good health. Some clones in this sample may be carry-over from other donors' samples. Both conserved end residues are part of each CDR3. D genes are given only for firm matches. Some rows have no size entry. The others give once, few or many, or a class for an expanded clone.

J gene | D gene | V gene | clone size | CDR3 protein | CDR3 DNA
TRBJ2-7 | - | TRBV25-1 | - | CASSENGKSYEQYF | TGTGCCAGCAGTGAAAACGGCAAATCCTACGAGCAGTACTTC
TRBJ2-1 | - | TRBV6-4 | - | CASNEGVQRGSYNEQFF | TGTGCCAGCAACGAGGGGGTCCAAAGGGGGTCCTACAATGAGCAGTTCTTC
TRBJ2-7 | - | TRBV30 | - | CAWSRGLAAYEQYF | TGTGCCTGGAGTAGGGGTCTAGCTGCCTACGAGCAGTACTTC
TRBJ2-1 | TRBD2 | TRBV11-2 | - | CASSFRLAGEGSNEQFF | TGTGCCAGCAGCTTTCGACTAGCGGGAGAAGGTTCGAATGAGCAGTTCTTC
TRBJ1-1 | - | TRBV10-2 | - | CASAVGGGVEAFF | TGCGCCAGCGCCGTGGGGGGTGGGGTTGAAGCTTTCTTT
TRBJ2-7 | - | TRBV5-1 | - | CASSKDRYYEQYF | TGCGCCAGCAGCAAAGACAGGTACTACGAGCAGTACTTC
TRBJ2-7 | - | TRBV7-3 | - | CASSLQGGYEQYF | TGTGCCAGCAGCTTACAGGGGGGTTACGAGCAGTACTTC
TRBJ1-2 | - | TRBV10-3 | - | CAISEGGLGGYGYTF | TGTGCCATCAGTGAGGGGGGGCTGGGAGGCTATGGCTACACCTTC
TRBJ2-4 | - | TRBV28 | - | CASSTPSLVGAKNIQYF | TGTGCCAGCAGTACCCCAAGTCTAGTGGGAGCCAAAAACATTCAGTACTTC
TRBJ1-1 | - | TRBV7-2 | - | CASSLVGSVDTEAFF | TGTGCCAGCAGCTTAGTGGGCTCGGTCGACACTGAAGCTTTCTTT
TRBJ1-1 | - | TRBV7-9 | few | CASSSDWFEAFF | TGTGCCAGCAGCTCCGACTGGTTTGAAGCTTTCTTT
TRBJ1-2 | TRBD1 | TRBV30 | once | CAWSQGGGYTF | TGTGCCTGGAGCCAGGGGGGGGGCTACACCTTC
TRBJ2-1 | - | TRBV15 | - | CATSAGLNNEQFF | TGTGCCACCAGCGCCGGACTTAACAATGAGCAGTTCTTC
TRBJ1-5 | TRBD1 | TRBV6-1 | - | CASRGQGVHQPQHF | TGTGCCAGCAGAGGACAGGGGGTTCATCAGCCCCAGCATTTT
TRBJ2-3 | - | TRBV27 | - | CASSLAMGPGDTQYF | TGTGCCAGCAGTTTAGCTATGGGGCCGGGAGATACGCAGTATTTT
TRBJ1-4 | - | TRBV5-1 | - | CASSFTGTFEKLFF | TGCGCCAGCAGCTTTACAGGGACCTTTGAAAAACTGTTTTTT
TRBJ1-3 | - | TRBV11-2 | - | CASSLRQSPSGNTIYF | TGTGCCAGCAGCTTGCGGCAATCCCCCTCTGGAAACACCATATATTTT
TRBJ2-5 | TRBD2 | TRBV7-9 | once | CASSSIAGGEQYF | TGTGCCAGCAGCTCCATAGCGGGGGGGGAGCAGTACTTC
TRBJ2-4 | - | TRBV7-9 | - | CASSPPRGKNIQYF | TGTGCCAGCAGCCCCCCCCGGGGCAAAAACATTCAGTACTTC
TRBJ1-1 | TRBD1 | TRBV9 | - | CASSLRTGGTEAFF | TGTGCCAGCAGCCTGAGGACAGGCGGTACTGAAGCTTTCTTT
TRBJ2-2 | TRBD1 | TRBV10-3 | - | CAISGDRGTVGELFF | TGTGCCATCAGTGGGGACAGGGGGACCGTCGGGGAGCTGTTTTTT
TRBJ2-7 | TRBD2 | TRBV2 | - | CASRSGLAVLYEQYF | TGTGCCAGCAGGTCAGGACTAGCGGTCCTCTACGAGCAGTACTTC
TRBJ1-2 | - | TRBV6-1 | once | CASNNSPLSYGYTF | TGTGCCAGTAACAACTCGCCGTTGAGCTATGGCTACACCTTC
TRBJ2-7 | - | TRBV5-1 | - | CASSLIEGPITYEQYF | TGCGCCAGCAGCTTGATTGAGGGCCCCATCACCTACGAGCAGTACTTC
TRBJ2-7 | - | TRBV4-1 | - | CASSQESLGRKAFF | TGCGCCAGCAGCCAAGAGAGTCTAGGCAGAAAAGCGTTCTTC
TRBJ2-3 | - | TRBV28 | - | CATVRGDRTDTQYF | TGTGCCACCGTGAGGGGGGATAGAACAGATACGCAGTATTTT
TRBJ2-7 | TRBD2 | TRBV10-3 | - | CAISDMTSGSSYEQYF | TGTGCCATCAGTGACATGACTAGCGGGAGTTCCTACGAGCAGTACTTC
TRBJ2-7 | TRBD2 | TRBV28 | - | CAISGNPYEQYF | TGTGCCATTAGCGGGAACCCCTACGAGCAGTACTTC
TRBJ2-2 | - | TRBV15 | - | CATSRQGLYTGELFF | TGTGCCACCAGCAGACAGGGATTATACACCGGGGAGCTGTTTTTT
TRBJ2-7 | TRBD1 | TRBV27 | - | CASSRTGGEQYF | TGTGCCAGCAGCCGAACAGGGGGCGAGCAGTACTTC
TRBJ1-2 | - | TRBV29-1 | once | CSVEPGAYGYTF | TGCAGCGTTGAACCCGGGGCCTATGGCTACACCTTC
TRBJ2-5 | - | TRBV28 | - | CASADTHQQIQETQYF | TGTGCCAGCGCGGACACACACCAACAAATCCAAGAGACCCAGTACTTC
TRBJ1-2 | - | TRBV19 | - | CASSPRPVRRQGDGYTF | TGTGCCAGTAGCCCCCGACCAGTCCGACGGCAAGGCGATGGCTACACCTTC
TRBJ1-1 | - | TRBV29-1 | - | CSVDRGLDTEAFF | TGCAGCGTTGACCGGGGGTTGGACACTGAAGCTTTCTTT
TRBJ1-4 | TRBD1 | TRBV4-3 | - | CASSRFRPGTGNEKLFF | TGCGCCAGCAGCCGATTTCGCCCCGGGACAGGGAACGAAAAACTGTTTTTT
TRBJ2-3 | - | TRBV19 | - | CASSIGALGDTQYF | TGTGCCAGTAGTATAGGGGCCCTGGGGGATACGCAGTATTTT
TRBJ1-1 | - | TRBV30 | - | CAWSVRHVSHLTEAFF | TGTGCCTGGAGTGTGAGACACGTTTCGCACCTCACTGAAGCTTTCTTT
TRBJ2-7 | - | TRBV7-9 | - | CASSLVTLPYEQYF | TGTGCCAGCAGCTTAGTTACTCTTCCCTACGAGCAGTACTTC
TRBJ2-1 | TRBD1 | TRBV18 | - | CASSPVGQSSYNEQFF | TGTGCCAGCTCACCAGTGGGACAGAGCTCCTACAATGAGCAGTTCTTC
TRBJ1-2 | - | TRBV2 | - | CASSHPGTDGYTF | TGTGCCAGCAGCCACCCCGGGACTGACGGCTACACCTTC
TRBJ2-3 | TRBD2 | TRBV11-3 | once | CASSSLAGGADTQYF | TGTGCCAGCAGCTCCTTAGCGGGAGGGGCAGATACGCAGTATTTT
TRBJ2-1 | TRBD2 | TRBV2 | - | CASSDRTSVNEQFF | TGTGCCAGCAGTGACCGGACTAGCGTCAATGAGCAGTTCTTC
TRBJ2-5 | - | TRBV6-6 | - | CASSPGGLRLQETQYF | TGTGCCAGCAGCCCCGGGGGACTCCGGCTACAAGAGACCCAGTACTTC
TRBJ2-1 | - | TRBV5-1 | - | CASSLAAGSYNEQFF | TGCGCCAGCAGCTTGGCGGCGGGGTCATACAATGAGCAGTTCTTC
TRBJ2-1 | TRBD2 | TRBV5-1 | - | CASSSQGLAASYNEQFF | TGCGCCAGCAGCTCTCAGGGACTAGCGGCCTCCTACAATGAGCAGTTCTTC
TRBJ1-2 | - | TRBV7-2 | - | CASSLDRLYGYTF | TGTGCCAGCAGCTTAGACAGGCTTTATGGCTACACCTTC
TRBJ2-1 | - | TRBV7-9 | - | CASSTRGPYNEQFF | TGTGCCAGCAGCACCCGAGGACCCTACAATGAGCAGTTCTTC
TRBJ2-7 | TRBD1 | TRBV9 | - | CASSFAGQGSYEQYF | TGTGCCAGCAGCTTTGCTGGACAGGGTAGCTACGAGCAGTACTTC
TRBJ2-3 | - | TRBV4-1 | - | CASSPPGTGAIPSTDTQYF | TGCGCCAGCAGCCCACCAGGCACTGGGGCCATTCCTAGCACAGATACGCAGTATTTT
TRBJ2-2 | TRBD2 | TRBV6-5 | - | CASRRTSGSTGELFF | TGTGCCAGCAGGAGGACTAGCGGGAGCACCGGGGAGCTGTTTTTT
TRBJ2-5 | TRBD2 | TRBV7-9 | - | CASTLGTSGLQETQYF | TGTGCCAGCACCCTCGGGACTAGCGGGTTACAAGAGACCCAGTACTTC
TRBJ2-7 | TRBD1 | TRBV4-1 | - | CASSQDQAQGDEQYF | TGCGCCAGCAGCCAAGATCAGGCACAGGGGGACGAGCAGTACTTC
TRBJ2-2 | - | TRBV15 | once | CATSREWRKNTGELFF | TGTGCCACCAGCAGAGAGTGGCGGAAGAACACCGGGGAGCTGTTTTTT
TRBJ2-7 | TRBD1 | TRBV6-6 | - | CASRTTGGYEQYF | TGTGCCAGCAGAACGACAGGGGGCTACGAGCAGTACTTC
TRBJ1-2 | - | TRBV19 | - | CASSTTGAGYGYTF | TGTGCCAGTAGTACAACCGGGGCAGGCTATGGCTACACCTTC
TRBJ2-3 | - | TRBV10-3 | - | CAISVGTGDTQYF | TGTGCCATCAGTGTGGGGACCGGGGATACGCAGTATTTT
TRBJ2-3 | - | TRBV5-1 | - | CASSFQGGDTDTQYF | TGCGCCAGCAGCTTTCAGGGGGGAGACACAGATACGCAGTATTTT